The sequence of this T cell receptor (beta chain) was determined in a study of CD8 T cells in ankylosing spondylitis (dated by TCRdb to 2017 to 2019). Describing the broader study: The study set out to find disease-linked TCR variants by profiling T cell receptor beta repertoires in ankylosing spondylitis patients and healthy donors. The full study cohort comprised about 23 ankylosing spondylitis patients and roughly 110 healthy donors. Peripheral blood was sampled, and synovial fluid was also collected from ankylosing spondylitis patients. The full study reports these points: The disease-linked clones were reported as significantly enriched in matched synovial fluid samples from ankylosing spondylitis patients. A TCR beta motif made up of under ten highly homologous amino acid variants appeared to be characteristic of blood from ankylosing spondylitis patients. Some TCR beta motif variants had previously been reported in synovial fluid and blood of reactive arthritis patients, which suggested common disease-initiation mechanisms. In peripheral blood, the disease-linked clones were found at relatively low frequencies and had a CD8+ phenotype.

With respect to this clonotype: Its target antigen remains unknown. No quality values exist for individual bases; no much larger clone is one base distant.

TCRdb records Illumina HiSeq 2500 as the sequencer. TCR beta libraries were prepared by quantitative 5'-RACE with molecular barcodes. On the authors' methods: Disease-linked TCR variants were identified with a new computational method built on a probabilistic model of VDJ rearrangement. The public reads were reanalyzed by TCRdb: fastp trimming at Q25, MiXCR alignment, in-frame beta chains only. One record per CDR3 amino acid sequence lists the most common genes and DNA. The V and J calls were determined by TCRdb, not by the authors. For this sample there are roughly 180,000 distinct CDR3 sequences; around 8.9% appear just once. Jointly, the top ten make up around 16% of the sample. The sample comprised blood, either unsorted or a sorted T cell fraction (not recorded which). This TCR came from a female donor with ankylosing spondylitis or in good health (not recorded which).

CDR3 protein: CASEHSGNTIYF. The DNA reads TGTGCCAGCGAACACAGTGGAAACACCATATATTTT. The sequence is built from TRBV6-6 and TRBJ1-3, with the D segment identity uncertain. The CDR3 runs 12 amino acids, cysteine and phenylalanine included. Of all the DNA, just the CDR3 is kept, 36 bases in frame from base 1. As encoded in the germline V gene (reference sequence), CDR1 is MNHNY while CDR2 is SVGAGI. Trimming takes 8 bases from V and 3 bases from J, and the germline ends sit 8 bases apart.